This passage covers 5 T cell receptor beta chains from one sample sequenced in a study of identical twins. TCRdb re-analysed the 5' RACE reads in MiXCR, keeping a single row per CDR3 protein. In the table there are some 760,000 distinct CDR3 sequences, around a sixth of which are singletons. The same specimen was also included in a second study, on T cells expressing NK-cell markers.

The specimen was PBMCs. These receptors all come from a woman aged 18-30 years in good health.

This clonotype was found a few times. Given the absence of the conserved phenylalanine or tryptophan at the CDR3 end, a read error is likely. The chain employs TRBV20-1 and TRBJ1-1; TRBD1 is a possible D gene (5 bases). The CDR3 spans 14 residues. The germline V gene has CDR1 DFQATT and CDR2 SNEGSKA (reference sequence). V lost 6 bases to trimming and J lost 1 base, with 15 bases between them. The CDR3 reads CSATVGPKNTEAFL. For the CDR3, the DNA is TGCAGTGCCACAGTGGGGCCCAAGAACACTGAAGCTTTCCTT.

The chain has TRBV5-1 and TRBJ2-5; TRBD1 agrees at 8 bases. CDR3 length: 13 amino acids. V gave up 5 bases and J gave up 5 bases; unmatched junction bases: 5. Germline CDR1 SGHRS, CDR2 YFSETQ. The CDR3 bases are TGCGCCAGCAGGACAGGGGTTTTGGAGACCCAGTACTTC. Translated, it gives CASRTGVLETQYF.

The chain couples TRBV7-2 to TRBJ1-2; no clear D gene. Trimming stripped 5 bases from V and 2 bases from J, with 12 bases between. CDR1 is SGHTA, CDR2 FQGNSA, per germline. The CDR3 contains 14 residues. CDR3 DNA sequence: TGTGCCAGCAGCCCCCAAGAGGGCAACTATGGCTACACCTTC. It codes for CASSPQEGNYGYTF. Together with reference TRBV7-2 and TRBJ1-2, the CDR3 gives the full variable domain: GAGVSQSPSNKVTEKGKDVELRCDPISGHTALYWYRQSLGQGLEFLIYFQGNSAPDKSGLPSDRFSAERTGGSVSTLTIQRTQQEDSAVYLCASSPQEGNYGYTFGSGTRLTVV.

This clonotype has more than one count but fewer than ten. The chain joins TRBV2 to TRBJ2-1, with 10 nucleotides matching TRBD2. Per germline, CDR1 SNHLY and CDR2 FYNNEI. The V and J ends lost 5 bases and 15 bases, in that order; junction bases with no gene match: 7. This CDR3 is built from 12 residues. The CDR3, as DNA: TGTGCCAGCAGTCCGAGCGGGAGGGCCCGGTTCTTC. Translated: CASSPSGRARFF.

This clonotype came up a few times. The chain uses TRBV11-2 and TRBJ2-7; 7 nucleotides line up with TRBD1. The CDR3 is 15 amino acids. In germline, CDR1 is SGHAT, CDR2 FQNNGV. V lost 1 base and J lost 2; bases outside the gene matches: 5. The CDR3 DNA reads TGTGCCAGCAGCTTAGGGACAGGAGAACCCTACGAGCAGTACTTC. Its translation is CASSLGTGEPYEQYF.